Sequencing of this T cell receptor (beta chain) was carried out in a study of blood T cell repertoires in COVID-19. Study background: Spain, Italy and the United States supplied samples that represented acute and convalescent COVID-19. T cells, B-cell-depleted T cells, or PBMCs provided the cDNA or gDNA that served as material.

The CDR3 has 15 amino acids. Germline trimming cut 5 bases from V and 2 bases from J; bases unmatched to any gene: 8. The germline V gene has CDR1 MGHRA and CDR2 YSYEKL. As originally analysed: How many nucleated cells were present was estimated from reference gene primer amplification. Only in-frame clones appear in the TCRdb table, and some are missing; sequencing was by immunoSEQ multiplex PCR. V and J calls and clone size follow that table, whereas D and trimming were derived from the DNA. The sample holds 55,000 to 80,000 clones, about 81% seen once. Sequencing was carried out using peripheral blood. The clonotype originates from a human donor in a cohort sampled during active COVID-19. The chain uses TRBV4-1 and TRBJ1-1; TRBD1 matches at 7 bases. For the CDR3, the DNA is TGCGCCAGCAGCTACGGGGGACAGCCAAACACTGAAGCTTTCTTT. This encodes CASSYGGQPNTEAFF.